This is a list of T cell receptor beta chains from one sample in a study of T cell changes during pregnancy in multiple sclerosis. The protocol was immunoSEQ multiplex PCR, while the TCRdb copy is restricted to in-frame clones and leaves out a portion. The repertoire holds around 37,000 clones, with around 90% as singletons. The sequencing used CD8+ T cells from peripheral blood mononuclear cells, collected in the third trimester of pregnancy. All receptors come from a female donor with multiple sclerosis, enrolled in a pregnancy study. Each CDR3 is given with its conserved first and last residue. The D gene is left open where the match is weak. For some rows the clone size is stated as once, few or many, or as a class when expanded; others skip it.

16	TRBV7-2	TRBJ2-3	NA	NA	CASSLNQLRGTDTQYF	TGTGCCAGCAGCTTAAACCAACTCCGGGGGACAGATACGCAGTATTTT
16	TRBV9	TRBJ2-5	NA	NA	CASSSGVQGLGETQYF	TGTGCCAGCAGCTCGGGGGTCCAGGGCTTGGGAGAGACCCAGTACTTC
15	TRBV6-4	TRBJ2-2	TRBD1	few	CASSDSKGATGELFF	TGTGCCAGCAGTGACTCCAAGGGGGCGACCGGGGAGCTGTTTTTT
14	TRBV7-6	TRBJ1-6	TRBD1	NA	CASSPGQGSSPLHF	TGTGCCAGCAGCCCCGGACAGGGAAGTTCACCCCTCCACTTT
12	TRBV2	TRBJ1-2	NA	NA	CASRLGQYGYTF	TGTGCCAGCCGTTTAGGACAGTATGGCTACACCTTC
14	TRBV5-4	TRBJ2-7	TRBD2	NA	CASTHRGGSYEQYF	TGTGCCAGCACCCACCGGGGGGGGAGCTACGAGCAGTACTTC
11	TRBV2	TRBJ1-1	NA	once	CASFGATEAFF	TGTGCCAGCTTCGGTGCCACTGAAGCTTTCTTT
11	TRBV7-9	TRBJ1-2	NA	few	CASSWHRGTFF	TGTGCCAGCAGCTGGCATAGGGGCACTTTCTTC
12	TRBV28	TRBJ1-1	NA	NA	CASSTRPGEAFF	TGTGCCAGCAGCACCCGACCGGGAGAAGCTTTCTTT
13	TRBV11-3	TRBJ2-1	NA	NA	CASSPHYANEQFF	TGTGCCAGCAGCCCACACTACGCCAATGAGCAGTTCTTC
13	TRBV2	TRBJ2-7	NA	NA	CASSSPTPYEQYF	TGTGCCAGCAGTAGCCCAACCCCCTACGAGCAGTACTTC
16	TRBV27	TRBJ1-6	TRBD1	NA	CASSLSRGTGDSPLHF	TGTGCCAGCAGTTTATCGAGGGGGACAGGGGATTCACCCCTCCACTTT
17	TRBV27	TRBJ1-6	TRBD1	NA	CASSLFPQGALGSPLHF	TGTGCCAGCAGTTTATTCCCGCAGGGGGCGTTAGGATCACCCCTCCACTTT
18	TRBV29-1	TRBJ2-3	TRBD2	NA	CSATVVAGGRRGTDTQYF	TGCAGCGCCACCGTGGTGGCGGGGGGTCGAAGAGGCACAGATACGCAGTATTTT
15	TRBV6-4	TRBJ2-1	TRBD2	NA	CASSPGTSSYNEQFF	TGTGCCAGCAGCCCCGGGACTAGTTCCTACAATGAGCAGTTCTTC
17	TRBV11-2	TRBJ2-5	TRBD2	NA	CASSLVGTSGGRETQYF	TGTGCCAGCAGCTTAGTGGGGACTAGCGGGGGGCGGGAGACCCAGTACTTC
15	TRBV28	TRBJ2-7	TRBD1	NA	CASSLGQGAFNEQYF	TGTGCCAGCAGTTTGGGACAGGGGGCTTTCAACGAGCAGTACTTC
16	TRBV15	TRBJ2-5	TRBD1	NA	CATSDQQGALRETQYF	TGTGCCACCAGCGACCAACAGGGGGCTCTCCGGGAGACCCAGTACTTC
17	TRBV7-8	TRBJ2-7	TRBD1	NA	CASSLVSGDRGAYEQYF	TGTGCCAGCAGCTTAGTGTCTGGGGACAGGGGGGCCTACGAGCAGTACTTC
13	TRBV7-9	TRBJ1-1	NA	NA	CASSPPGVIEAFF	TGTGCCAGCAGCCCTCCCGGGGTGATTGAAGCTTTCTTT
15	TRBV11-1	TRBJ2-1	NA	NA	CASSLAPTSVNEQFF	TGTGCCAGCAGCTTAGCGCCCACTAGTGTCAATGAGCAGTTCTTC
18	TRBV5-1	TRBJ1-1	TRBD1	NA	CASSLARTGGVWNTEAFF	TGCGCCAGCAGCTTGGCTCGGACAGGGGGCGTTTGGAACACTGAAGCTTTCTTT
12	TRBV12-5	TRBJ1-1	TRBD1	NA	CASGPGTGRAFF	TGTGCTAGTGGCCCTGGGACAGGTCGCGCTTTCTTT